A selection of T cell receptor beta chains follows, all from one sample in a study of OX40 agonist ivuxolimab in advanced cancers. TCRdb's copy holds only in-frame clones and misses some; the assay was immunoSEQ multiplex PCR. The sample has 110,000 or so clones, around 93% seen once. Sequenced here: CD4+ or CD8+ T cells sorted from blood, sampled in a trial of the OX40 agonist ivuxolimab. Receptors originate from an adult with an advanced solid tumor such as melanoma, head and neck, liver or kidney cancer. The CDR3 runs from the conserved cysteine through the conserved F or W. The size entry is marked missing in some rows and otherwise reads once, few, many or a size class.

clone_size,v_call,cdr3_aa
few,TRBV19,CASSIQQSYGYTF
-,TRBV6-5,CASRRRAEAFF
-,TRBV21-1,CASSKIRSGSVDEQYF
-,TRBV19,CASSMSRRNADEQFF
-,TRBV6-6,CASSTIIEKLFF
-,TRBV2,CASSLNRAEQYF
once,TRBV7-3,CASSPQIAGAGNEQFF
-,TRBV30,CAWSVGHQNEQFF
-,TRBV29-1,CSANSPSSDTQYF
-,TRBV7-8,CASSLDGVFFNQPQHF
-,TRBV30,CAWGPRDRGYTF
-,TRBV27,CASSLGLAAQETQYF
-,TRBV9,CASRTGVVCLDEKLFF
-,TRBV2,CASKVGTGTYEQYF
-,TRBV6-1,CASNQVTGELFF
few,TRBV10-1,CASSQQRSSYNEQFF
few,TRBV6-6,CASSGTGTGNTGELFF
-,TRBV6-5,CASTARNEQFF
-,TRBV6-5,CASSLTGGRTGELFF
-,TRBV19,CASSIDGAGGPGDEQFF
-,TRBV10-3,CATQRRENYEQYF
-,TRBV2,CASSERNGAGLAKNIQYF
-,TRBV5-1,CASSLVSDLGEQYF
-,TRBV19,CASSTKQGAAYEQYF
-,TRBV7-2,CASSLITSAFNEQFF
-,TRBV2,CASSVGGAYEQYF